This T cell receptor beta chain was sequenced in a study of blood T cells in healthy people across ages. CDR3 length: 13 residues. Trimming took 5 bases from V and 4 from J, leaving 12 bases between them. The V gene's germline CDR1 is SGHNT and CDR2 YYREEE (reference sequence). Alongside a J-beta primer mix, a sample-barcoded 5' primer served in a second PCR lasting roughly 7 to 12 cycles. TCRdb re-called the 5' RACE reads with MiXCR, one entry per CDR3 protein. The table has 600,000 or so distinct CDR3 sequences, about 30% seen once. Study-wide results and limits: Higher diversity, along with more naive CD4+ cells, distinguished long-lived donors from aged donors.

This clonotype showed up many times. Its antigen is undetermined. V usage is TRBV5-4 and J usage is TRBJ1-2; the D gene is possibly TRBD1 (6 bases). The sequence was obtained from a woman aged 80 or over in good health. The source material was blood. The CDR3 region has the DNA TGTGCCAGCAGTGTTGACAGGAGCTATGGCTACACCTTC. Residues: CASSVDRSYGYTF.